This record looks at one T cell receptor (beta chain) sequence and its context. Under the authors' procedure: Scientists estimated how many nucleated cells there were by amplifying reference gene primers. The protocol was immunoSEQ multiplex PCR, while the TCRdb copy is restricted to in-frame clones and leaves out a portion. The V and J calls and clone size are taken from that table; D and trimming were inferred from the DNA. The sample includes about 120,000 clones, 85% of them seen just once. The sample belongs to a study of blood T cell repertoires in COVID-19. Study-wide background: COVID-19 samples from acute and convalescent phases originated in the United States, Italy and Spain. T cells, B-cell-depleted T cells, or PBMCs provided the cDNA or gDNA that served as material.

V lost 4 bases to trimming and J lost 6 bases, with 25 bases between them. The V gene's germline CDR1 is SGHAT and CDR2 FQNNGV. This CDR3 spans 17 amino acids. Material: peripheral blood. The sequence derives from a man older than 75 with acute or convalescent COVID-19. The rearrangement links TRBV11-2 to TRBJ2-7, with a tentative D call TRBD2 (7 bases). The CDR3, as DNA: TGTGCCAGCAGCTCCCTGGGGGGGGCCCCTAGGATGGCCGAGCAGTACTTC. Amino acid sequence: CASSSLGGAPRMAEQYF.